Below, 4 T cell receptor beta chains from the same sample are listed, as sequenced in a study of cytomegalovirus exposure and HLA in healthy donors. A multiplex PCR was run with 60 Vbeta primers and 13 Jbeta primers. Method: immunoSEQ multiplex PCR; TCRdb's copy keeps in-frame clones and lacks some. Of around 84,000 clones in the sample, 60% to 80% were seen once. The sample consisted of PBMCs. Every receptor here comes from a man aged 50 to 60 in good health and CMV-seronegative.

The chain uses TRBV6-5 and TRBJ1-2, with TRBD1 as a possible D gene (5 bases). V dropped 6 bases and J dropped 4 bases, with 18 bases sitting between them. The CDR3 sequence is 15 residues long. Germline V gives CDR1 MNHEY, CDR2 SVGAGI. The CDR3 DNA sequence: TGTGCCAGCAGAACCCCTCTTATCGGGGGCTATGGCTACACCTTC. Encoded protein: CASRTPLIGGYGYTF.

The rearrangement uses TRBV4-2 and TRBJ2-3; tentatively, D is TRBD2 (5 bases). Germline V gene lookup returns CDR1 LGHNA and CDR2 YNFKEQ. The CDR3 covers 16 residues. V was cut by 4 bases and J by 0 bases, with 14 bases left in between. CDR3 residues: CASSRPGSESTDTQYF. DNA for the CDR3: TGTGCCAGCAGCCGCCCTGGTAGCGAAAGCACAGATACGCAGTATTTT.

This clone was seen only a few times. This chain connects TRBV6-1 to TRBJ1-5; 10 nucleotides match TRBD1. The J segment lost 2 bases and the V segment lost 7 bases, leaving 5 bases of the junction unmatched. Germline values: CDR1 MNHNS, CDR2 SASEGT. CDR3 length: 15 residues. For the CDR3, the DNA is TGTGCCAGCAACCCCGGGACAGGGGGCAATCAGCCCCAGCATTTT. Its translation: CASNPGTGGNQPQHF.

This chain connects TRBV11-2 to TRBJ2-5, with a tentative D call TRBD2 (6 bases). The CDR3 spans 16 residues. Germline CDR1 reads SGHAT; CDR2 reads FQNNGV. V lost 5 bases and J lost 4, with 20 bases in between. The DNA of the CDR3 is TGTGCCAGCAGCCTCAACCCGGGACTTTCAGGAGAGACCCAGTACTTC. Protein: CASSLNPGLSGETQYF. Drawing the rest from reference TRBV11-2 and TRBJ2-5, the complete variable domain is EAGVAQSPRYKIIEKRQSVAFWCNPISGHATLYWYQQILGQGPKLLIQFQNNGVVDDSQLPKDRFSAERLKGVDSTLKIQPAKLEDSAVYLCASSLNPGLSGETQYFGPGTRLLVL.